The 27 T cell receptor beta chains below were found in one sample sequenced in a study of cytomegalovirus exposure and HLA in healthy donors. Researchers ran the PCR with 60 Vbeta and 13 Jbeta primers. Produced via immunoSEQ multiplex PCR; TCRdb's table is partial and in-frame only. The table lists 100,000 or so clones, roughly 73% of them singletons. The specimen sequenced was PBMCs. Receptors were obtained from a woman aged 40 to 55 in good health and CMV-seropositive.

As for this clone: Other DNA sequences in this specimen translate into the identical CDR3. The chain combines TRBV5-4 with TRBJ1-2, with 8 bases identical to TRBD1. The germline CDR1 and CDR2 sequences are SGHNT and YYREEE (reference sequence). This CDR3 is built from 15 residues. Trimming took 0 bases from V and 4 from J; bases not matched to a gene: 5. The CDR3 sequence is CASSLVGTGVYGYTF. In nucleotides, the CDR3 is TGTGCCAGCAGCTTGGTTGGGACAGGCGTCTATGGCTACACCTTC.

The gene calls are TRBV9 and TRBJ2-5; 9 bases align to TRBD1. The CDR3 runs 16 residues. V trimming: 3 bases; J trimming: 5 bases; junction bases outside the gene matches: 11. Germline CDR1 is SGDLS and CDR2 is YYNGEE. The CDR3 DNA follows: TGTGCCAGCAGCGGGACTGGGGGGACAGGGATGGAGACCCAGTACTTC. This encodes CASSGTGGTGMETQYF.

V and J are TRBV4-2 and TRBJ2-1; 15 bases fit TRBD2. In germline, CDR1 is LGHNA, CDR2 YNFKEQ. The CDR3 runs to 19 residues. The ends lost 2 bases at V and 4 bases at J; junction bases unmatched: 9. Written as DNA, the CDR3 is TGTGCCAGCAGCCAATTTATCATCGGACTAGCGGGGGGGTACAATGAGCAGTTCTTC. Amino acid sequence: CASSQFIIGLAGGYNEQFF.

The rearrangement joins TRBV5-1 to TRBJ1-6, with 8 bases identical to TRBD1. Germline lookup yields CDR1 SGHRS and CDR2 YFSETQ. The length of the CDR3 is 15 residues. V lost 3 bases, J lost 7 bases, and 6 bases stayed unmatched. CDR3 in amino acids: CASSWGQARNSPLHF. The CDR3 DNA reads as TGCGCCAGCAGCTGGGGACAGGCCAGAAATTCACCCCTCCACTTT. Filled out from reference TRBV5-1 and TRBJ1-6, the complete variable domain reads KAGVTQTPRYLIKTRGQQVTLSCSPISGHRSVSWYQQTPGQGLQFLFEYFSETQRNKGNFPGRFSGRQFSNSRSEMNVSTLELGDSALYLCASSWGQARNSPLHFGNGTRLTVT.

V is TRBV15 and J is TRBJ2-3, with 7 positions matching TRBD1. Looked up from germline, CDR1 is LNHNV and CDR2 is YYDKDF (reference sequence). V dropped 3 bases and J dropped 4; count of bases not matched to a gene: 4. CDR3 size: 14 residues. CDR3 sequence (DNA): TGTGCCACCAGCAGCCGACAGGGAGCAGATACGCAGTATTTT. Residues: CATSSRQGADTQYF.

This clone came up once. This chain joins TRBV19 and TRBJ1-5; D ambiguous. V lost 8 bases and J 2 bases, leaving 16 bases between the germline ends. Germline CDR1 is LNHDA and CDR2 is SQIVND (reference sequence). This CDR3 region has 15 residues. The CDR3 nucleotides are TGTGCCAGTTCCCGAGGCGCGGCCCGCAATCAGCCCCAGCATTTT. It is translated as CASSRGAARNQPQHF.

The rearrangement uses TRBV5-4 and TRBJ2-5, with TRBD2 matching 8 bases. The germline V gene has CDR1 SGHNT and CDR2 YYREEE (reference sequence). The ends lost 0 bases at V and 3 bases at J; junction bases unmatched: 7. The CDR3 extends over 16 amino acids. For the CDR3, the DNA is TGTGCCAGCAGCTTGGGGGCGGGTAGCGGGAAAGAGACCCAGTACTTC. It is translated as CASSLGAGSGKETQYF.

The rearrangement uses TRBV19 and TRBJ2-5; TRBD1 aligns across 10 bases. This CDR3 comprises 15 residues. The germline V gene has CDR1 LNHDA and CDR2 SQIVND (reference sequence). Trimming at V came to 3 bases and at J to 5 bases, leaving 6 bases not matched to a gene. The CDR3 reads CASSIGTGAGETQYF. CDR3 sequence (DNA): TGTGCCAGTAGTATCGGGACAGGGGCGGGGGAGACCCAGTACTTC.

The DNA for the CDR3 is TGTGCCATCGGAGCAGGGGTGGGCTCCAGCCAGGGGGGCTACACCTTC. This gives the protein CAIGAGVGSSQGGYTF. This sequence joins TRBV10-3 and TRBJ1-2; a weak D match, TRBD1 (6 bases). This CDR3 has 16 residues. Germline loops: CDR1 ENHRY, CDR2 SYGVKD. With 8 bases removed from V and 8 bases from J, the gap between germline ends came to 27 bases.

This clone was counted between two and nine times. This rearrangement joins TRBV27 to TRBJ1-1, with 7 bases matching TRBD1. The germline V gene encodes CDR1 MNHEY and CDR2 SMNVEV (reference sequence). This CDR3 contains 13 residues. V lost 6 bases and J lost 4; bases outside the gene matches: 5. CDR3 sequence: CASRTGLFTEAFF. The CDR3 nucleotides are TGTGCCAGCAGGACAGGGTTGTTCACTGAAGCTTTCTTT.

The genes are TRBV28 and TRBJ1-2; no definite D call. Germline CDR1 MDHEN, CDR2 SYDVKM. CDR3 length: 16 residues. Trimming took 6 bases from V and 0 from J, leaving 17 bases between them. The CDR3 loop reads CASSLQLHQANYGYTF. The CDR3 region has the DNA TGTGCCAGCAGCTTGCAACTGCATCAAGCTAACTATGGCTACACCTTC.

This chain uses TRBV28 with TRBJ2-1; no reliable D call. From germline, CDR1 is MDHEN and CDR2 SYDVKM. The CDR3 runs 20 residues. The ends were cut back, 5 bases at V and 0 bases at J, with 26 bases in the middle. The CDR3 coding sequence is TGTGCCAGCAGTGAAATGACTGTTCGGTCTTTATCCCACTCCTACAATGAGCAGTTCTTC. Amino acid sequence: CASSEMTVRSLSHSYNEQFF.

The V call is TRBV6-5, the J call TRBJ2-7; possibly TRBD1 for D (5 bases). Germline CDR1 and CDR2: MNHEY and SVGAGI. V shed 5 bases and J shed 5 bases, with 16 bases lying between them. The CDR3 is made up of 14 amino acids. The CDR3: CASSEEQVYHEQYF. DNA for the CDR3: TGTGCCAGCAGTGAAGAACAGGTATACCACGAGCAGTACTTC.

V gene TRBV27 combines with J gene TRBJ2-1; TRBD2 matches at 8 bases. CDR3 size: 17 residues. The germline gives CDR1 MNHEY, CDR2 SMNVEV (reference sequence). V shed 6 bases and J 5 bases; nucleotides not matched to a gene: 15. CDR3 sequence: CASSRLRGGGPNNEQFF. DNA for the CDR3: TGTGCCAGCAGCCGGCTTAGGGGCGGGGGGCCCAACAATGAGCAGTTCTTC.

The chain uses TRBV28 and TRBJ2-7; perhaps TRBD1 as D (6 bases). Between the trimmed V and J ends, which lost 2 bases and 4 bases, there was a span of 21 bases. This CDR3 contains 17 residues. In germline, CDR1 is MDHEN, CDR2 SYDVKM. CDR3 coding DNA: TGTGCCAGCAGTTTAGGTGGGGGCGCTTATAGTATTTACGAGCAGTACTTC. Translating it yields CASSLGGGAYSIYEQYF.

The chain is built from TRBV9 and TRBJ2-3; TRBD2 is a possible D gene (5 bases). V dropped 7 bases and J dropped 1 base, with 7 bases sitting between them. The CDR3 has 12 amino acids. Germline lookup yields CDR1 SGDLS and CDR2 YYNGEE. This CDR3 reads CASGRGTDTQYF. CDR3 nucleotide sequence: TGTGCCAGCGGGAGAGGCACAGATACGCAGTATTTT.

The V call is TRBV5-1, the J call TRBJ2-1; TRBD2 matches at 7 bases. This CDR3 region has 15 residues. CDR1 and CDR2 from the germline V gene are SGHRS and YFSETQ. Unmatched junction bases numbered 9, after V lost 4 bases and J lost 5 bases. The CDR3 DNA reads TGCGCCAGCAGCCTGGCGGGAGTCGATAACAATGAGCAGTTCTTC. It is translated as CASSLAGVDNNEQFF.

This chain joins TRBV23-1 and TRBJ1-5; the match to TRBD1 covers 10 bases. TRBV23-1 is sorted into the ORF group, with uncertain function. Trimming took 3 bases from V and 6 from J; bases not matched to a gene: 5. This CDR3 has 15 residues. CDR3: CASSHPTGGGQPQHF. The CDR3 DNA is TGCGCCAGCAGTCACCCGACAGGGGGCGGTCAGCCCCAGCATTTT.

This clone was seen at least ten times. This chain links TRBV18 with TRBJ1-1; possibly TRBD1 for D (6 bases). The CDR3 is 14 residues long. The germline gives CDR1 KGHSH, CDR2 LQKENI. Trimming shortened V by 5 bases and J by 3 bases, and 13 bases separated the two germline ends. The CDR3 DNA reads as TGTGCCAGCTCATTCCAAGACAGGTACACTGAAGCTTTCTTT. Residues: CASSFQDRYTEAFF.

Written as DNA, the CDR3 is TGTGCCAGCAGCGAGCAGGTCCGGACAGAGATGGGGTATGGCTACACCTTC. Encoded protein: CASSEQVRTEMGYGYTF. This chain connects TRBV11-2 to TRBJ1-2; tentative D call: TRBD1 (6 bases). Trimming shortened V by 5 bases and J by 5 bases, and 24 bases separated the two germline ends. CDR1 and CDR2 from the germline V gene are SGHAT and FQNNGV. The CDR3 length is 17 residues.

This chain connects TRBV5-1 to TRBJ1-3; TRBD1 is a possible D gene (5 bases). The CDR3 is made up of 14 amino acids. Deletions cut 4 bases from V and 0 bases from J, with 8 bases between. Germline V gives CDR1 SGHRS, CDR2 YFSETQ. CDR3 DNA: TGCGCCAGCAGCGTAGACAGCTCTGGAAACACCATATATTTT. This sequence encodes CASSVDSSGNTIYF. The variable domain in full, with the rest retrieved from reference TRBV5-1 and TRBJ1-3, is KAGVTQTPRYLIKTRGQQVTLSCSPISGHRSVSWYQQTPGQGLQFLFEYFSETQRNKGNFPGRFSGRQFSNSRSEMNVSTLELGDSALYLCASSVDSSGNTIYFGEGSWLTVV.

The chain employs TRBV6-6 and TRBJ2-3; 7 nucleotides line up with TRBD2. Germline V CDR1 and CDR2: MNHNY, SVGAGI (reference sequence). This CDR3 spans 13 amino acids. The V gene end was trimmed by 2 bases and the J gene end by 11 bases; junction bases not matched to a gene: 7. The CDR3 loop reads CASSYGGGKLQYF. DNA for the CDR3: TGTGCCAGCAGTTACGGGGGGGGAAAGCTGCAGTATTTT.

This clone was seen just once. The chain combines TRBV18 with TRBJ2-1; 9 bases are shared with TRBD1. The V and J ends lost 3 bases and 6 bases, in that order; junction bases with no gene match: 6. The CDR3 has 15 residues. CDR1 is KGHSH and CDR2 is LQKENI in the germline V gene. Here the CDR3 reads CASSPWLDRGNEQFF. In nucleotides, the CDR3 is TGTGCCAGCTCACCTTGGCTGGACAGGGGCAATGAGCAGTTCTTC. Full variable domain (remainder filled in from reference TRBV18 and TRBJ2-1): NAGVMQNPRHLVRRRGQEARLRCSPMKGHSHVYWYRQLPEEGLKFMVYLQKENIIDESGMPKERFSAEFPKEGPSILRIQQVVRGDSAAYFCASSPWLDRGNEQFFGPGTRLTVL.

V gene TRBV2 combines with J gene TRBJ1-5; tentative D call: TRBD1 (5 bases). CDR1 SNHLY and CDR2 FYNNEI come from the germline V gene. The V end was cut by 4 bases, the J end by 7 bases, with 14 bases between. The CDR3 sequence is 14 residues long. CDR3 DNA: TGTGCCAGCAGTGGTAGGCAGGGAGGGCAGCCCCAGCATTTT. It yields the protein CASSGRQGGQPQHF.

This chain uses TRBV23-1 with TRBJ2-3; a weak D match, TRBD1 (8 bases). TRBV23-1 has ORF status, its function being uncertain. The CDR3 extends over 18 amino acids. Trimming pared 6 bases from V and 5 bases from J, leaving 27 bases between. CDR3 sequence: CASRVTGGGPFFRDTQYF. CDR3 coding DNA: TGCGCCAGCAGGGTAACAGGGGGAGGGCCATTCTTTAGAGATACGCAGTATTTT.

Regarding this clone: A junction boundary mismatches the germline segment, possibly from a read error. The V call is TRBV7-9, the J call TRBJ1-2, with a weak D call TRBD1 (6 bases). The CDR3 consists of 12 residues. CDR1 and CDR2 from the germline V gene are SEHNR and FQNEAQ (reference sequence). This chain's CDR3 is CASSLVPNRDSF. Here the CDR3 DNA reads TGTGCCAGCAGCTTAGTGCCCAACAGGGATTCCTTC.

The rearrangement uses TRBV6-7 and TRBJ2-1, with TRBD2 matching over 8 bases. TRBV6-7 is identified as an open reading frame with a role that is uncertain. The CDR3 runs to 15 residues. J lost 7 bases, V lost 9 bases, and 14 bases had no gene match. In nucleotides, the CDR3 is TGTGCCAGTATACACCGGCCTAGCGGGTCGAATGAGCAGTTCTTC. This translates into CASIHRPSGSNEQFF.